This record concerns one TCR beta chain sequence. The antigen is not known. Some clones are missing from TCRdb's copy, which holds only in-frame ones; the method was immunoSEQ multiplex PCR. The sample consists of approximately 740,000 clones, 92% of them appearing once. The ends lost 4 bases at V and 0 bases at J; junction bases unmatched: 11. The CDR3 is 19 residues long. Germline CDR1 is MDHEN and CDR2 is SYDVKM. The data were obtained in a study of shared clonotypes between healthy human individuals. As defined, naive CD8 cells were CD45RO-negative and positively selected for CCR7, with terminally differentiated effector memory CD45RA+ cells excluded. Points from the study as a whole: Non-shared clonotypes had lower generation probabilities than those shared by all four donors. Tissue TCR repertoires likely differ from these blood-only repertoires.

Sequencing was performed on naive CD8+ T cells sorted from blood. The chain is built from TRBV28 and TRBJ2-1, with 11 bases matching TRBD2. This receptor was obtained from a man aged 25 to 45 in good health. The CDR3 reads CASSYLTSGAPSSYNEQFF. In DNA form, the CDR3 reads TGTGCCAGCAGTTATTTGACTAGCGGGGCCCCGAGCTCCTACAATGAGCAGTTCTTC.